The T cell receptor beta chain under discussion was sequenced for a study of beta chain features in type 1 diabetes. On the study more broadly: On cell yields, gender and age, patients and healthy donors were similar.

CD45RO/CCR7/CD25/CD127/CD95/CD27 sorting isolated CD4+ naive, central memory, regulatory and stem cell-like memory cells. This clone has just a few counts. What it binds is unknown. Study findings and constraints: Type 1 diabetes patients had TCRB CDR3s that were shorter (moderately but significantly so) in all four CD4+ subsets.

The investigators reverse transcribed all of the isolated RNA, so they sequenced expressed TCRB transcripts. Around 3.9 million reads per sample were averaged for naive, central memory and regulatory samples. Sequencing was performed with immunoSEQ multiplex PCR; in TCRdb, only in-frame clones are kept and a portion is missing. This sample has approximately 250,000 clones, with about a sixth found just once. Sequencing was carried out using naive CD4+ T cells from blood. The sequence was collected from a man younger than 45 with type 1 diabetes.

This chain's CDR3 is CASSPRDETQYF. The CDR3 DNA reads TGTGCCAGCAGCCCTCGGGACGAGACCCAGTACTTC. The gene calls are TRBV9 and TRBJ2-5; D is perhaps TRBD1 or TRBD2 (5 bases each). The germline CDR1 and CDR2 sequences are SGDLS and YYNGEE. V lost 4 bases and J lost 5, with 9 bases in between. This CDR3 has 12 residues.